This TCR beta chain was profiled in a study of response to subunit inactivated influenza vaccine (dated by TCRdb to 2016 to 2018). With regard to the full study: The study used deep quantitative T cell receptor repertoire profiling to track responses to a trivalent subunit inactivated influenza vaccine.

The protocol used for the library was RT-PCR. The sequencing machine was an Illumina HiSeq 2500. TCRdb applied fastp at Q25 and MiXCR to the public reads, then kept only in-frame beta chains. Rows with one shared CDR3 protein collapse into an entry with the most common genes and DNA. The sample records 300,000 to 350,000 distinct CDR3 sequences, roughly 22% of which are singletons. About a tenth of the sample comes from the top ten. Spanning cysteine to phenylalanine, the CDR3 consists of 13 amino acids. The CDR3 DNA has 39 bases and is translated from base 1. Trimming costs V 3 bases and J 8 bases, and their ends lie 13 bases apart. CDR1 and CDR2 are read off the germline V gene as MDHEN and SYDVKM. Paper-wide results and their limitations: It was suggested by the authors that each seasonal influenza vaccination may recruit only a limited number of new T cells.

The sample holds a few counts of this clonotype. Its recognized antigen is unknown. There are no base qualities to consult, and no much larger clone falls within one base. The V and J genes are TRBV28 and TRBJ1-2; perhaps TRBD1 is the D gene, with 6 bases matching. The sequences come from PBMCs from blood, collected less than 22 months after vaccination. The origin of this receptor is a man between 50 and 75 years old who received an inactivated influenza vaccine. Donor details come from another sample of the same person, matched by shared clones. The DNA sequence is TGTGCCAGCAGTTTGCCGGGACATCGAGGCTACACCTTC. This gives the protein CASSLPGHRGYTF.